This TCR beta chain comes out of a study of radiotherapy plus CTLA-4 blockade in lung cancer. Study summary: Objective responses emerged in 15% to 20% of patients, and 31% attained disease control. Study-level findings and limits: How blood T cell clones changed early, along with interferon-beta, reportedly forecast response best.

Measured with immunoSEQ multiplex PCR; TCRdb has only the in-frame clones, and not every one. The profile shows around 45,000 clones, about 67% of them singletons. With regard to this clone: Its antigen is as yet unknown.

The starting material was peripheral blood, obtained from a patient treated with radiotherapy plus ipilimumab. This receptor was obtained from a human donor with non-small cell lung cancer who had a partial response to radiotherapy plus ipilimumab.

The DNA of the CDR3 is TGCGCCAGCAGCCTCGGGACTAGCGGGCCTTACGAGCAGTACTTC. Translating gives CASSLGTSGPYEQYF. The chain employs TRBV5-1 and TRBJ2-7, with 12 bases lining up with TRBD2. Germline V gene lookup returns CDR1 SGHRS and CDR2 YFSETQ. V lost 4 bases and J lost 4; bases outside the gene matches: 6. This CDR3 comprises 15 residues.